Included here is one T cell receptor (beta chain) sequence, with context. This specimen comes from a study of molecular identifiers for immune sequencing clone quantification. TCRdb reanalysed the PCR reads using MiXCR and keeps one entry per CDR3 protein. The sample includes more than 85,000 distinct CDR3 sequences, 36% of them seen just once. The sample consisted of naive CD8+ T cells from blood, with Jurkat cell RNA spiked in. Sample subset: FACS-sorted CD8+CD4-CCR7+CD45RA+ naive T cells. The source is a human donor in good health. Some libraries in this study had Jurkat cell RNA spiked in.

CDR3 region: CASSYRTGGEQYF. As DNA, the CDR3 is TGTGCCAGCAGTTATCGGACAGGGGGCGAGCAGTACTTC. V and J are TRBV6-1 and TRBJ2-7, with 10 bases identical to TRBD1. The V gene's germline CDR1 is MNHNS and CDR2 SASEGT. The CDR3 is 13 amino acids. V gave up 5 bases and J gave up 6 bases; unmatched junction bases: 4.